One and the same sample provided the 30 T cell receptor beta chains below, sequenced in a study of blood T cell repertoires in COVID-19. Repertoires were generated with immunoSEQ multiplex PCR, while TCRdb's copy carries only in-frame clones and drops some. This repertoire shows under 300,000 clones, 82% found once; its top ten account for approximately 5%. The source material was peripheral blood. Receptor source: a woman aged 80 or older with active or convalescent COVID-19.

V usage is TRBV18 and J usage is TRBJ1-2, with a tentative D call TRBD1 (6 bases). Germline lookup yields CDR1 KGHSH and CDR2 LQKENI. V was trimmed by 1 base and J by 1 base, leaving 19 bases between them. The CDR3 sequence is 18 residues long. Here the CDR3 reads CASSPLRAGDTFNYGYTF. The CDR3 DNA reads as TGTGCCAGCTCACCACTTAGAGCGGGGGACACATTTAACTATGGCTACACCTTC.

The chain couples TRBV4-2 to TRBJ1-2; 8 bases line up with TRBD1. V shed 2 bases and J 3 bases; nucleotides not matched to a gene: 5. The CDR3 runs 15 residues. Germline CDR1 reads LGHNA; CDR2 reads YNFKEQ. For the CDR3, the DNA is TGTGCCAGCAGCCAACCGACAGGGGACTACTATGGCTACACCTTC. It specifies CASSQPTGDYYGYTF.

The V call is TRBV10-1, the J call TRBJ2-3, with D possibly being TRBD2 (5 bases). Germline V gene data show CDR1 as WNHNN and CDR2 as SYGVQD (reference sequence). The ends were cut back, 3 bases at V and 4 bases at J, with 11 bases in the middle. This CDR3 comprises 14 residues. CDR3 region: CASSDGGGPDTQYF. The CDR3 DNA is TGCGCCAGCAGTGATGGCGGCGGGCCAGATACGCAGTATTTT.

CDR3 loop: CASSSLDSSYEQYF. The DNA of the CDR3 is TGTGCCAGCTCATCCCTTGACAGTTCCTACGAGCAGTACTTC. The V call is TRBV18, the J call TRBJ2-7, with D tentatively TRBD1 (5 bases). V lost 5 bases and J lost 1, with 12 bases in between. This CDR3 has 14 residues. Looked up from germline, CDR1 is KGHSH and CDR2 is LQKENI.

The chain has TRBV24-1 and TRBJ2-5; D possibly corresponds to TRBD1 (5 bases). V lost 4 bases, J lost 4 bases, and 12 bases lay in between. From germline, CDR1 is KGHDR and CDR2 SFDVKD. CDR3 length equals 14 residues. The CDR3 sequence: CATSDQGYIETQYF. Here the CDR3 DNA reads TGTGCCACCAGTGACCAGGGTTATATAGAGACCCAGTACTTC.

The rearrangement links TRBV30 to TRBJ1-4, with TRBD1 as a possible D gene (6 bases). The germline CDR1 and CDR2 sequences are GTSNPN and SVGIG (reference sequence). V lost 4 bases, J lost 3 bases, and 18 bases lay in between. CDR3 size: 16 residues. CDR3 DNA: TGTGCCTGGACTTTGCGGGGGGCGCAGGCTAATGAAAAACTGTTTTTT. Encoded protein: CAWTLRGAQANEKLFF.

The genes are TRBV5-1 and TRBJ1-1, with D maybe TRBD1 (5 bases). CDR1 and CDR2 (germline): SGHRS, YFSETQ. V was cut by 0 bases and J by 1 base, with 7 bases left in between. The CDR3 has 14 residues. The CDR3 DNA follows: TGCGCCAGCAGCTTGGACAGGTCGAACACTGAAGCTTTCTTT. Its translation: CASSLDRSNTEAFF. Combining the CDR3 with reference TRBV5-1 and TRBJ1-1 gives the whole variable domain KAGVTQTPRYLIKTRGQQVTLSCSPISGHRSVSWYQQTPGQGLQFLFEYFSETQRNKGNFPGRFSGRQFSNSRSEMNVSTLELGDSALYLCASSLDRSNTEAFFGQGTRLTVV.

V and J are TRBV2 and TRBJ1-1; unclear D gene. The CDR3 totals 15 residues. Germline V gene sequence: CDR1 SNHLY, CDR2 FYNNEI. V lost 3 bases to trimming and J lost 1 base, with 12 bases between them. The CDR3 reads CASSDLPGGNTEAFF. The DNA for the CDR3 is TGTGCCAGCAGTGACCTCCCCGGCGGGAACACTGAAGCTTTCTTT.

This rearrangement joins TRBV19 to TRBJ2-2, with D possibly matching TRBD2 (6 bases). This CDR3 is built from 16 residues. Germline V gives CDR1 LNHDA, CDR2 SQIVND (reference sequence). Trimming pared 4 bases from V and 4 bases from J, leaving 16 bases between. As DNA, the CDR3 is TGTGCCAGTAGTAGCACAGGAAGGAGGGGCACCGGGGAGCTGTTTTTT. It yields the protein CASSSTGRRGTGELFF.

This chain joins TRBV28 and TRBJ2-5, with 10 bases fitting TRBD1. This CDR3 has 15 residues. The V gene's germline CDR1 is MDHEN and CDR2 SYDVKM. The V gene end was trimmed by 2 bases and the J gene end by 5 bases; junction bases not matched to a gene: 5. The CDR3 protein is CASSLPGQGRETQYF. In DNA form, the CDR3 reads TGTGCCAGCAGTTTACCGGGACAGGGGCGGGAGACCCAGTACTTC.

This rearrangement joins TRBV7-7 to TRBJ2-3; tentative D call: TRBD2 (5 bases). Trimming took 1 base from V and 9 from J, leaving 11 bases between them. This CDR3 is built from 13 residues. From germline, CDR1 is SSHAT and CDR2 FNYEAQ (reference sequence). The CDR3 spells CASSLDFRETQYF. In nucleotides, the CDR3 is TGTGCCAGCAGCTTAGATTTTAGGGAGACGCAGTATTTT.

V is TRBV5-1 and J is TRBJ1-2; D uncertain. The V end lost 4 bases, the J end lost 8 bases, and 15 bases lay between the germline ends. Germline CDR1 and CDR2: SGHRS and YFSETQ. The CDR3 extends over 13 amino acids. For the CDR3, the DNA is TGCGCCAGCAGCCAGGCCCTGCTTGCGGGCTACACCTTC. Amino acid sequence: CASSQALLAGYTF.

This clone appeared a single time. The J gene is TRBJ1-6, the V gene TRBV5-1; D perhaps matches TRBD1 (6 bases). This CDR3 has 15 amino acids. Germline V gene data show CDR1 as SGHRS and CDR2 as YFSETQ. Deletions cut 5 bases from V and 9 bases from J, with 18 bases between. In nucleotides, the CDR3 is TGCGCCAGCAGTTCCACGACAGGAATTTTTTCACCCCTCCACTTT. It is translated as CASSSTTGIFSPLHF.

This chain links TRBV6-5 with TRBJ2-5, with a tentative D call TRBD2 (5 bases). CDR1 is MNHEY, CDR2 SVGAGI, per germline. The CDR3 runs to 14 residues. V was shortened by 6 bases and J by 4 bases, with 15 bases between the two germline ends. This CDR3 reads CASSLAAGRETQYF. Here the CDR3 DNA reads TGTGCCAGCAGCCTCGCGGCGGGCCGAGAGACCCAGTACTTC.

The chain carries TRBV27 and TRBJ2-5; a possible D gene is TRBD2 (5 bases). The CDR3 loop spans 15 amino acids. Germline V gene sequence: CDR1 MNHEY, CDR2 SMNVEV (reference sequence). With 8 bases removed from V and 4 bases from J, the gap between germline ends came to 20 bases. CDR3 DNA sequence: TGTGCCAGCCCTCTGGGCCCGGGGTACGCAGAGACCCAGTACTTC. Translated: CASPLGPGYAETQYF.

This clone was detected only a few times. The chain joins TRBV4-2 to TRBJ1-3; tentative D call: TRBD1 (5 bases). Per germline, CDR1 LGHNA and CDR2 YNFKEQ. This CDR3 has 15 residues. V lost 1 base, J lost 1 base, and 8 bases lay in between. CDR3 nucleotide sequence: TGTGCCAGCAGCCAAGGCCAGGGATCTGGAAACACCATATATTTT. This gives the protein CASSQGQGSGNTIYF.

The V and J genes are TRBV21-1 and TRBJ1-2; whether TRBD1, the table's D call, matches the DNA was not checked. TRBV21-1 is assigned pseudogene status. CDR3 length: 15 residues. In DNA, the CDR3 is TGTGCCAGCAGCAAAGGGGGGACAGGATTACATGGCTACACCTTC. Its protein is CASSKGGTGLHGYTF.

CDR3 in amino acids: CASSPGGGLYEQYF. In DNA form, the CDR3 reads TGCGCCAGCTCTCCGGGAGGGGGGCTCTACGAGCAGTACTTC. J is TRBJ2-7 and V is TRBV4-1; 8 nucleotides align to TRBD2. V dropped 8 bases and J dropped 3; count of bases not matched to a gene: 9. The CDR3 is made up of 14 amino acids. The germline gives CDR1 MGHRA, CDR2 YSYEKL.

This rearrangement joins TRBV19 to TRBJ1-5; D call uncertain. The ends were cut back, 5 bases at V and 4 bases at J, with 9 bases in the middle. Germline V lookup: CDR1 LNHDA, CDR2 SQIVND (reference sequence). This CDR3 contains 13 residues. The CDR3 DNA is TGTGCCAGTAGTTCTGAGGTTAATCAGCCCCAGCATTTT. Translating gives CASSSEVNQPQHF.

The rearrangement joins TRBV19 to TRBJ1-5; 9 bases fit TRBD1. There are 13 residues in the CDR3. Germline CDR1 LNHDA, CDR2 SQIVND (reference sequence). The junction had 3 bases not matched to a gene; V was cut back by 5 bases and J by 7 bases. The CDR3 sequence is CASSWDREQPQHF. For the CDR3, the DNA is TGTGCCAGTAGTTGGGACAGGGAACAGCCCCAGCATTTT.

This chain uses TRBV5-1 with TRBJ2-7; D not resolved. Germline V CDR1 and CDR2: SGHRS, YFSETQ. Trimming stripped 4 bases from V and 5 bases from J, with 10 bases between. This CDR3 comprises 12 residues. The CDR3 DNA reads TGCGCCAGCAGCCAGGTTGTCCACGAGCAGTACTTC. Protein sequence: CASSQVVHEQYF.

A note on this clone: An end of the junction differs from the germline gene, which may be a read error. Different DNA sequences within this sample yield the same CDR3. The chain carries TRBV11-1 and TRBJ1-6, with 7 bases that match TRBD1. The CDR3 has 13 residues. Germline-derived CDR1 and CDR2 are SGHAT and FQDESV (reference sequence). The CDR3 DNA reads TGCGCCAGCAGCCCGGGACAGAGGGCACCCCTCCACTTT. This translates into CASSPGQRAPLHF.

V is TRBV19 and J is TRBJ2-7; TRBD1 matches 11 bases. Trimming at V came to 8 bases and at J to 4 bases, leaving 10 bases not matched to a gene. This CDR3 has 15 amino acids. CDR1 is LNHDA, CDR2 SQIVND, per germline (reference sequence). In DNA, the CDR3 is TGTGCCAGTGAAGATACCGGGACAGGGGGTTACGAGCAGTACTTC. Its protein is CASEDTGTGGYEQYF.

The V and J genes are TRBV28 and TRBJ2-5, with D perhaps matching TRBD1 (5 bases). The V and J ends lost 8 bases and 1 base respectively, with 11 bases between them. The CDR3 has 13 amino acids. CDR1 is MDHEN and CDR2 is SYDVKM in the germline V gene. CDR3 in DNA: TGTGCCAGCTCAAGACAGACCCAAGAGACCCAGTACTTC. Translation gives CASSRQTQETQYF.

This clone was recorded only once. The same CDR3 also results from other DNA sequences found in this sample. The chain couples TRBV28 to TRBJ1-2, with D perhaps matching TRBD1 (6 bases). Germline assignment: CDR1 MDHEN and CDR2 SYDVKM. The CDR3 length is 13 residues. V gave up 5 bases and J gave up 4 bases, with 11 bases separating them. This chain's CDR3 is CASSLGQFYGYTF. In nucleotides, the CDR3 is TGTGCCAGCAGTCTAGGACAGTTCTATGGCTACACCTTC.

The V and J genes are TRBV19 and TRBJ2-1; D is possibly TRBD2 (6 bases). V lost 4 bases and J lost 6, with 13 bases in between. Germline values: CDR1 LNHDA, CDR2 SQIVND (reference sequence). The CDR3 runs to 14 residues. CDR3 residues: CASSRLVLSNEQFF. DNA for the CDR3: TGTGCCAGTAGTAGACTAGTCTTGAGCAATGAGCAGTTCTTC.

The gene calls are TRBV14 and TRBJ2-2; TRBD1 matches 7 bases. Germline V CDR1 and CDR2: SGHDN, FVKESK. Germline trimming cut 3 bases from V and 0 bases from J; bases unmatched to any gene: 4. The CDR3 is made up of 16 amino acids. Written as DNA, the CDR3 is TGTGCCAGCAGCCACCCTACAGGGGCGAACACCGGGGAGCTGTTTTTT. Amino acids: CASSHPTGANTGELFF.

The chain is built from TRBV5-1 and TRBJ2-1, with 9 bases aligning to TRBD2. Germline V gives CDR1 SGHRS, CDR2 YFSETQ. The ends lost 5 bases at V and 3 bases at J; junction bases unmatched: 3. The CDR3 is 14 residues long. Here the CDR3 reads CASRAGGVYNEQFF. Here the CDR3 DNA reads TGCGCCAGCAGAGCGGGGGGCGTCTACAATGAGCAGTTCTTC. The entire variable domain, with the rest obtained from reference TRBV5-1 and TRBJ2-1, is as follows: KAGVTQTPRYLIKTRGQQVTLSCSPISGHRSVSWYQQTPGQGLQFLFEYFSETQRNKGNFPGRFSGRQFSNSRSEMNVSTLELGDSALYLCASRAGGVYNEQFFGPGTRLTVL.

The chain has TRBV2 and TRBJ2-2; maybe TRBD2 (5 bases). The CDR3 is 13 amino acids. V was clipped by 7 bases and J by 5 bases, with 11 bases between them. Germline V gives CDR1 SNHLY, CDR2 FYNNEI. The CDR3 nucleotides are TGTGCCAGCACCCAACTAGTAACCGGGGAGCTGTTTTTT. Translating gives CASTQLVTGELFF.

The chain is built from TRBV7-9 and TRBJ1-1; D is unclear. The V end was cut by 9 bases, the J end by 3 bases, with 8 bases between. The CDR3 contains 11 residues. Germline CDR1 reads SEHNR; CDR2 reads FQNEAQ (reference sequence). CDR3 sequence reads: CASERDTEAFF. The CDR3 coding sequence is TGTGCCAGTGAACGGGACACTGAAGCTTTCTTT. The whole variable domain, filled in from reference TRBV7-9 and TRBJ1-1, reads DTGVSQNPRHKITKRGQNVTFRCDPISEHNRLYWYRQTLGQGPEFLTYFQNEAQLEKSRLLSDRFSAERPKGSFSTLEIQRTEQGDSAMYLCASERDTEAFFGQGTRLTVV.